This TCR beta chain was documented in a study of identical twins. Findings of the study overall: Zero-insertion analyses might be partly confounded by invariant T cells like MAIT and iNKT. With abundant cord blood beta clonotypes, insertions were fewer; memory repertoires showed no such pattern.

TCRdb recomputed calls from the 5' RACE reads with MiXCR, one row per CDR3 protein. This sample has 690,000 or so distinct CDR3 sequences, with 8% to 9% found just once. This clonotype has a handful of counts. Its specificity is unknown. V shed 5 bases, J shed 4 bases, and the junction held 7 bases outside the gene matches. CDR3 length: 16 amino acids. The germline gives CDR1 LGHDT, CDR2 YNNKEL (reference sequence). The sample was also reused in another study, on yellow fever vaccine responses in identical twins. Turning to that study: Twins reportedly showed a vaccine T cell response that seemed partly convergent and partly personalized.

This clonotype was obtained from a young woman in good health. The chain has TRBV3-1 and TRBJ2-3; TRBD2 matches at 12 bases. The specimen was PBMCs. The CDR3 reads CASSAPGLAGSDTQYF. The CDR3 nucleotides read TGTGCCAGCAGCGCGCCGGGACTAGCGGGTTCAGATACGCAGTATTTT.